This is a list of T cell receptor beta chains from one sample in a study of blood T cells in healthy people across ages. A single record per CDR3 protein comes from TCRdb applying MiXCR to the 5' RACE reads. The repertoire holds nearly 800,000 distinct CDR3 sequences, around 25% seen once, with under 4.5% in the top ten. These data also formed part of another study, on T cells of mothers and their children.

Sequencing was done on a sample of blood. These receptors all come from a boy between 10 and 17 years old in good health. CDR3s include the opening cysteine and the closing phenylalanine or tryptophan. D genes are given only for firm matches. Only some rows state a clone size, as once, few, many or a class for expanded clones.

clone_size	d_call	v_call	j_call	cdr3_nt	cdr3_aa
.	.	TRBV28	TRBJ1-5	TGTGCCAGCAGTTCCCTTTTGTTCCGACAGGAAAATCAGCCCCAGCATTTT	CASSSLLFRQENQPQHF
.	.	TRBV7-2	TRBJ2-5	TGTGCCAGCAGCTTAGGGACAGTTACGCAAGAGACCCAGTACTTC	CASSLGTVTQETQYF
.	.	TRBV6-5	TRBJ1-1	TGTGCCAGCAGTTACGGACAGTCGAACACTGAAGCTTTCTTT	CASSYGQSNTEAFF
many	TRBD2	TRBV4-1	TRBJ2-5	TGCGCCAGCAGCCCACCGGGACTAGCGGGAATAAACCAAGAGACCCAGTACTTC	CASSPPGLAGINQETQYF
.	.	TRBV6-4	TRBJ2-7	TGTGCTAGCAGTGTCTACGGATCCCCCTTTTACGAGCAGTACTTC	CASSVYGSPFYEQYF
.	.	TRBV15	TRBJ2-3	TGTGCCACCAGTATGACAGATACGCAGTATTTT	CATSMTDTQYF
few	.	TRBV19	TRBJ2-2	TGTGCCAGTAGTAGTGGTCGGACCGGGGAGCTGTTTTTT	CASSSGRTGELFF
.	.	TRBV5-1	TRBJ2-3	TGCGCCAGCAGCCCGACGCTAGGGGCCGGCACAGATACGCAGTATTTT	CASSPTLGAGTDTQYF
once	.	TRBV7-2	TRBJ1-2	TGTGCCAGCAGCTTAGAGGTTGGGGGCTATGGCTACACCTTC	CASSLEVGGYGYTF
.	.	TRBV28	TRBJ1-1	TGTGCCAGCAGTTTACCGAAGAACACTGAAGCTTTCTTT	CASSLPKNTEAFF
few	TRBD2	TRBV20-1	TRBJ2-1	TGCAGTGCTGGCGGACTAGCGGAGTACAATGAGCAGTTCTTC	CSAGGLAEYNEQFF
.	TRBD1	TRBV9	TRBJ2-7	TGTGCCAGCAGCGCAGGACAGGGGGCCCACGAGCAGTACTTC	CASSAGQGAHEQYF
.	.	TRBV7-2	TRBJ2-3	TGTGCCAGCAGCCCGTACCCCCCATCAGATACGCAGTATTTT	CASSPYPPSDTQYF
.	TRBD1	TRBV28	TRBJ2-6	TGTGCCAGCAGTTTAAGGGACAGAACGAGCTCTGGGGCCAACGTCCTGACTTTC	CASSLRDRTSSGANVLTF
few	.	TRBV5-1	TRBJ1-4	TGCGCCAGCACGGAGGGCTCAGTAACTAATGAAAAACTGTTTTTT	CASTEGSVTNEKLFF
few	.	TRBV14	TRBJ2-7	TGTGCCAGCAGCCAAGCAATGGCAGGGTTCTACGAGCAGTACTTC	CASSQAMAGFYEQYF
.	TRBD2	TRBV7-9	TRBJ2-3	TGTGCCAGCAGCTTATATAGCGGGGACCCCTCACGGACAGATACGCAGTATTTT	CASSLYSGDPSRTDTQYF
.	TRBD2	TRBV14	TRBJ2-1	TGTGCCAGCAGCCAATTAGCGGGGAAGATCTACAATGAGCAGTTCTTC	CASSQLAGKIYNEQFF
few	.	TRBV6-5	TRBJ1-5	TGTGCCAGCAGTTACTCCGTCAACAGTCAGCCCCAGCATTTT	CASSYSVNSQPQHF
.	TRBD2	TRBV5-1	TRBJ2-3	TGCGCCAGCAGCTACGGGACTAGCGGGTTCACAGATACGCAGTATTTT	CASSYGTSGFTDTQYF
few	.	TRBV7-9	TRBJ2-5	TGTGCCAGCAGCCCCCGGGACGCCGGGGAGACCCAGTACTTC	CASSPRDAGETQYF
.	.	TRBV6-2/TRBV6-3	TRBJ2-1	TGTGCCAGCAGTCCGTCCCAGGACAGTAAACTTAACAATGAGCAGTTCTTC	CASSPSQDSKLNNEQFF
few	TRBD2	TRBV7-2	TRBJ2-5	TGTGCCAGCAGCGCAAGGACTAGCGGGAGGTGGGGGACCCAAGAGACCCAGTACTTC	CASSARTSGRWGTQETQYF
many	.	TRBV7-9	TRBJ2-5	TGTGCCAGCAGCTTAGGACGGGGGCTCTTAGAGACCCAGTACTTC	CASSLGRGLLETQYF
few	TRBD2	TRBV14	TRBJ2-1	TGTGCCAGCAGCCCAGCCGGAAGCGGGAGGCCTCTCGGTTTCTTC	CASSPAGSGRPLGFF
.	.	TRBV4-3	TRBJ2-4	TGCGCCAGCAGCCAAGAATGGCAGGGAGGGGGAAACATTCAGTACTTC	CASSQEWQGGGNIQYF
.	.	TRBV28	TRBJ2-7	TGTGCCAGCACTAGCAGCTACGAGCAGTACTTC	CASTSSYEQYF
.	.	TRBV28	TRBJ2-5	TGTGCCACTGGCGCGCTCGGGGAGACCCAGTACTTC	CATGALGETQYF
few	TRBD1	TRBV7-2	TRBJ2-7	TGTGCCAGCAGCTCCCGGACAGGGACCCTAAACTACGAGCAGTACTTC	CASSSRTGTLNYEQYF
.	TRBD1	TRBV30	TRBJ2-1	TGTGCCTGGAGTCGGGACAGTTACAATGAGCAGTTCTTC	CAWSRDSYNEQFF
.	.	TRBV29-1	TRBJ2-3	TGCAGTTGGGGGACGGGCAGATCCACAGATACGCAGTATTTT	CSWGTGRSTDTQYF
few	TRBD1	TRBV19	TRBJ2-7	TGTGCCACCTCAGTGGGGACAGGGTACTACGAGCAGTACTTC	CATSVGTGYYEQYF
.	TRBD1	TRBV20-1	TRBJ1-2	TGCAGTGCTAGCCCGGACAGGGGGTCCGGCTACACCTTC	CSASPDRGSGYTF
many	TRBD1	TRBV29-1	TRBJ2-7	TGCAGCTATAGGGGACAGGCCAACTACGAGCAGTACTTC	CSYRGQANYEQYF
.	.	TRBV20-1	TRBJ1-4	TGCAGTGCTAGAATACGGATCTCTTCAACTAATGAAAAACTGTTTTTT	CSARIRISSTNEKLFF
.	.	TRBV27	TRBJ1-4	TGTGCCAGCAGTTTACAGGGTGGTTGGAGAACTAATGAAAAACTGTTTTTT	CASSLQGGWRTNEKLFF
.	TRBD2	TRBV7-8	TRBJ2-7	TGTGCCAGCAGCATATTAGCGGGAACGACCTACGAGCAGTACTTC	CASSILAGTTYEQYF
.	.	TRBV10-3	TRBJ2-7	TGTGCCATCAGTGAGTCTCCCGCAGGGTGGTGCGATTTC	CAISESPAGWCDF
few	.	TRBV12-5	TRBJ1-2	TGTGCTAGTGGTTTGGGGACGGACTATGGCTACACCTTC	CASGLGTDYGYTF
few	.	TRBV29-1	TRBJ2-5	TGCAGCGTTGAAAGGGAGGGGGGGCTGGTAGAGACCCAGTACTTC	CSVEREGGLVETQYF
.	.	TRBV29-1	TRBJ2-1	TGCAGCCCGAGAACCAACATGCGTAGAATCCTCGGCGGTGAGCAGTTCTTC	CSPRTNMRRILGGEQFF
.	.	TRBV13	TRBJ2-7	TGTGCCAGCAGCTTAGTAAGCAGTACCTACGAGCAGTACTTC	CASSLVSSTYEQYF
.	TRBD1	TRBV10-3	TRBJ2-7	TGTGCCATTGGGACAGGGGCCGCCTACGAGCAGTACTTC	CAIGTGAAYEQYF
many	.	TRBV4-1	TRBJ1-5	TGCGCCAGCAGCCAAGATGGGCAGTACAATCAGCCCCAGCATTTT	CASSQDGQYNQPQHF
few	TRBD1	TRBV6-5	TRBJ2-3	TGTGCCAGCAGCCCGGTCTGGGACAGCGCAGATACGCAGTATTTT	CASSPVWDSADTQYF
few	.	TRBV24-1	TRBJ2-1	TGTGCCACCAGTGATGGGCTGACGGGGAATGAGCAGTTCTTC	CATSDGLTGNEQFF
.	.	TRBV7-8	TRBJ2-1	TGTGCCAGCAGCTTAGGACAGTCAACCTACAATGAGCAGTTCTTC	CASSLGQSTYNEQFF
.	.	TRBV20-1	TRBJ1-2	TGCAGTGCTAGAGATCATAGCAGCTATGGCTGCACCTTC	CSARDHSSYGCTF
.	.	TRBV25-1	TRBJ1-2	TGTGCCCGCAGTGAATTACCCTATGGCTACACCTTC	CARSELPYGYTF
.	TRBD2	TRBV20-1	TRBJ2-1	TGCAGTGCCAACATAGCGGGGGGAAACAATGAGCAGTTCTTC	CSANIAGGNNEQFF
few	TRBD2	TRBV20-1	TRBJ2-7	TGCAGTGCTAGGAGAAGGACTAGCTATTCCTACGAGCAGTACTTC	CSARRRTSYSYEQYF
few	TRBD2	TRBV12-3/TRBV12-4	TRBJ2-5	TGTGCCAGCAGTTTAGTTTCGGGCGGGAGGGAGACCCAGTACTTC	CASSLVSGGRETQYF
.	.	TRBV11-2	TRBJ1-3	TGTGCCAGCAGCTTGGCACGGGGTAAGTCTCTGGAAAGCACCATATATTTT	CASSLARGKSLESTIYF
.	.	TRBV29-1	TRBJ2-7	TGCAGCGTTGAAGATCTGGATGACAGCGAGCGCCCTCCTCGTGAGCAGTACTTC	CSVEDLDDSERPPREQYF
few	.	TRBV12-3/TRBV12-4	TRBJ1-1	TGTGCCAGCAGGCCCACAGTGAACACTGAAGCTTTCTTT	CASRPTVNTEAFF
.	TRBD1	TRBV4-2	TRBJ2-1	TGTGCCAGCAGCCGACGACAGGGGGCCGCATCCAATGAGCAGTTCTTC	CASSRRQGAASNEQFF
.	TRBD2	TRBV7-9	TRBJ2-3	TGTGCCAGCAGCTTCGCGGGAGTTCCTTCGCAGTATTTT	CASSFAGVPSQYF
few	TRBD1	TRBV28	TRBJ2-7	TGTGCCAGCAGGCCGGGACAGGCGACCTACGAGCAGTACTTC	CASRPGQATYEQYF
.	TRBD1	TRBV15	TRBJ1-5	TGTGCCACCAGCGGCCGGACAGGGGGCGATCAGCCCCAGCATTTT	CATSGRTGGDQPQHF